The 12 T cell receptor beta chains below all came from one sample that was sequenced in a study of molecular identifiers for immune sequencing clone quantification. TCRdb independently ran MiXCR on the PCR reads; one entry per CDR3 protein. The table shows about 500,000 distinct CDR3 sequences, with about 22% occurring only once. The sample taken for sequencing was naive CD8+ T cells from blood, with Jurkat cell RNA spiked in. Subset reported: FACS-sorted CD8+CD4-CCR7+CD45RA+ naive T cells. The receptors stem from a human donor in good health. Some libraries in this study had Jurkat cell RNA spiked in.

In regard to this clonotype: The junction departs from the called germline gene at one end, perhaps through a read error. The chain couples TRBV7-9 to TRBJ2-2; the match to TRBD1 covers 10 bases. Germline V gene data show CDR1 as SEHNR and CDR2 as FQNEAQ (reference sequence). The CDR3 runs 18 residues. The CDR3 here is CASSFPGTGVMVAGEPFF. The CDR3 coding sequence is TGTGCCAGCAGCTTCCCTGGGACAGGGGTGATGGTCGCCGGGGAGCCGTTTTTT. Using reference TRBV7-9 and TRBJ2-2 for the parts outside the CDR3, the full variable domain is DTGVSQNPRHKITKRGQNVTFRCDPISEHNRLYWYRQTLGQGPEFLTYFQNEAQLEKSRLLSDRFSAERPKGSFSTLEIQRTEQGDSAMYLCASSFPGTGVMVAGEPFFGEGSRLTVL.

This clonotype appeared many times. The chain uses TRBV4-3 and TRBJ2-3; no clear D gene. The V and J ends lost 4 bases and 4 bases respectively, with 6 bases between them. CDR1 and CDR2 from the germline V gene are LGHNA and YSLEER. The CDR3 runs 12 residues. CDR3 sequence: CASSPKPDTQYF. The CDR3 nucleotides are TGCGCCAGCAGCCCTAAGCCAGATACGCAGTATTTT.

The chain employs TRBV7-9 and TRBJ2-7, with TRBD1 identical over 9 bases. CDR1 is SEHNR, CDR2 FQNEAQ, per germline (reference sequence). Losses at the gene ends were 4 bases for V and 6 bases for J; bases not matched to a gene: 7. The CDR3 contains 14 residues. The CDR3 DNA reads TGTGCCAGCAGCTCCACCGGGACAGGGAGCGAGCAGTACTTC. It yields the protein CASSSTGTGSEQYF.

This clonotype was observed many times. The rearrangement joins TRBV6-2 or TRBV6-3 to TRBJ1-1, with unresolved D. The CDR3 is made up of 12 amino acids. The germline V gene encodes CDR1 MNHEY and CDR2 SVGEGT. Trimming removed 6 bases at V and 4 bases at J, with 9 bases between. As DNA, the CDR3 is TGTGCCAGCAGAGAAACGCGCACTGAAGCTTTCTTT. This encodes CASRETRTEAFF.

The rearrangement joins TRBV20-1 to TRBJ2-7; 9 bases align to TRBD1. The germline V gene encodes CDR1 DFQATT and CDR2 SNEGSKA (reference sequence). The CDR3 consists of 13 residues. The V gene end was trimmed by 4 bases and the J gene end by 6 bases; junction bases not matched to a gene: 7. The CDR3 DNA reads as TGCAGTGCTACCCCCGGGACAGGGATCGAGCAGTACTTC. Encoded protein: CSATPGTGIEQYF.

DNA of the CDR3: TGCAGCGTTGAAGGTGAATTCGGGGCCAACGTCCTGACTTTC. It specifies CSVEGEFGANVLTF. The rearrangement links TRBV29-1 to TRBJ2-6; the D is unclear. CDR3 length: 14 amino acids. Germline CDR1 SQVTM, CDR2 ANQGSEA. V was pared by 1 base and J by 4 bases, with 8 bases between.

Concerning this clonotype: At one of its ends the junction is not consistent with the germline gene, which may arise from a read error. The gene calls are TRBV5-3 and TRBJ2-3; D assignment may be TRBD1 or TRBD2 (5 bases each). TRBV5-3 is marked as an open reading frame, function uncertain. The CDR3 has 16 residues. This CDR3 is CASSLFGGTSTDTQYF. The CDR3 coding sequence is TGTGCCAGCAGCTTGTTTGGGGGAACTAGCACAGATACGCAGTATTTT.

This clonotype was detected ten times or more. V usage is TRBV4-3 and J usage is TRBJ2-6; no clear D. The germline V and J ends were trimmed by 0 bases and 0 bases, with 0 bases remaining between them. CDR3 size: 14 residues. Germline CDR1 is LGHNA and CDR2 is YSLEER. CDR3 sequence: CASSQDSGANVLTF. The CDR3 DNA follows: TGCGCCAGCAGCCAAGACTCTGGGGCCAACGTCCTGACTTTC.

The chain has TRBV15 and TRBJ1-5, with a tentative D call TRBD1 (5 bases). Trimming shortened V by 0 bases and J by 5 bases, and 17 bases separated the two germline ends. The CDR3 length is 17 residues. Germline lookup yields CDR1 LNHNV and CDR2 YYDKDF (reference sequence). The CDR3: CATSRDESAPGDQPQHF. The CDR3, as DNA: TGTGCCACCAGCAGAGATGAATCGGCCCCGGGGGATCAGCCCCAGCATTTT.

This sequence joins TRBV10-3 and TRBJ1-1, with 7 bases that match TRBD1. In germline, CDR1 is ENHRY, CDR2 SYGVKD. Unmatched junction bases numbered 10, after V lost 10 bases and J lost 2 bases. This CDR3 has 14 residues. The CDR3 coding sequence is TGTGCCACCGCCGGGACAGCATTTAACACTGAAGCTTTCTTT. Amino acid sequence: CATAGTAFNTEAFF.

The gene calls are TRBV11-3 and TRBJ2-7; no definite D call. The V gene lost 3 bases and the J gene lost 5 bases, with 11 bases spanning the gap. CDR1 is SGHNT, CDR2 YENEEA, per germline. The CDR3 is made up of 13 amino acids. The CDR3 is CASSLFHRDEQYF. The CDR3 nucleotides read TGTGCCAGCAGCTTGTTTCATCGAGACGAGCAGTACTTC.

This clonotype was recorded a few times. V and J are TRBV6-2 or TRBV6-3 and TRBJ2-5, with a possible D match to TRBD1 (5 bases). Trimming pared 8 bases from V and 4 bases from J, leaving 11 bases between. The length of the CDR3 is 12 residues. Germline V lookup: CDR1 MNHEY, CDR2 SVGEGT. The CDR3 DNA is TGTGCCAGCCCAATTGGGGCAGAGACCCAGTACTTC. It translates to CASPIGAETQYF.